This T cell receptor (beta chain) was obtained from a study of regulatory T cells in long-lasting Graves disease. Study observations and caveats: Among persistent patients, a larger number of public clonotypes were shared (2,741) than among newly diagnosed patients (under 1,000).

As to this clonotype: Its antigen is still unknown. The junction departs from germline at one end; a sequencing error may be responsible.

As to time point: newly diagnosed GD, antithyroid drugs for less than 3 months. There was RNA extracted from PBMCs, and the TCR library was made from it. With iRepertoire HTBI primers and Arm-PCR of CDR3 regions, TCR beta libraries were built. TCRdb used MiXCR to reprocess the multiplex PCR reads, holding one entry per CDR3 protein. The sample includes about 560,000 distinct CDR3 sequences, roughly 16% seen only once; the top ten take about 12%. This CDR3 has 12 residues. Germline CDR1 reads SGHRS; CDR2 reads YFSETQ. This same sample was also taken into another study, of T cells in Graves' hyperthyroidism and ophthalmopathy. Turning to that study: Hyperthyroidism of Graves' type that showed no ophthalmopathy progression within 18 months was stable. Peripheral blood also featured most of the thyroid clonotypes expanded above 0.001.

This receptor was obtained from a man aged 18 to 29 with Graves disease. The sample was peripheral blood mononuclear cells (PBMCs), taken at new diagnosis, from a patient treated with antithyroid drugs. The chain combines TRBV5-1 with TRBJ1-2; unclear D gene. The CDR3 DNA is TGTGCCAGCAGCGCTGTGGACTATGGCTACACCTTC. Amino acid sequence: CASSAVDYGYTF.